The 9 T cell receptor beta chains below all came from one sample that was sequenced in a study of response to subunit inactivated influenza vaccine. Using its own MiXCR run on the RT-PCR reads, TCRdb lists one record per CDR3 protein. Of roughly 670,000 distinct CDR3 sequences in the sample, 14% were seen once. The sequencing here drew on PBMCs from blood, taken less than 15 days before vaccination. These TCRs come from a man aged 50 to 60 who received an inactivated influenza vaccine.

This clonotype was seen only a few times. The CDR3 bases are TGCGCCAGCAGCACGGGACCACTTGCAACTAATGAAAAACTGTTTTTT. It encodes CASSTGPLATNEKLFF. The genes are TRBV5-1 and TRBJ1-4, with D perhaps TRBD1 (5 bases). Trimming took off 4 bases at V and 0 bases at J, with 13 bases between the two ends. Germline-derived CDR1 and CDR2 are SGHRS and YFSETQ. This CDR3 has 16 amino acids.

This clonotype was seen repeatedly, ten times or more. The rearrangement links TRBV12-3 or TRBV12-4 to TRBJ2-4, with 7 bases fitting TRBD1. V dropped 5 bases and J dropped 5; count of bases not matched to a gene: 6. This CDR3 contains 14 residues. CDR3 in DNA: TGTGCCAGCAGTAAAGCCGGGACAGAAAACATTCAGTACTTC. Translation: CASSKAGTENIQYF.

The CDR3: CSARGGNDNSPLHF. The CDR3 DNA is TGCAGTGCTAGAGGGGGAAATGATAATTCACCCCTCCACTTT. The J gene is TRBJ1-6, the V gene TRBV20-1, with D unclear. The CDR3 spans 14 residues. Germline CDR1 DFQATT, CDR2 SNEGSKA (reference sequence). V was cut by 1 base and J by 5 bases, with 9 bases left in between.

This clonotype was observed a handful of times. The CDR3 loop is CASSLGPEGDTQYF. The CDR3, as DNA: TGCGCCAGCAGCTTGGGACCGGAAGGGGATACGCAGTATTTT. The V call is TRBV5-1, the J call TRBJ2-3; no clear D gene. The V end lost 0 bases, the J end lost 6 bases, and 11 bases lay between the germline ends. CDR3 size: 14 residues. Germline CDR1 SGHRS, CDR2 YFSETQ. Full variable domain (missing parts from reference TRBV5-1 and TRBJ2-3): KAGVTQTPRYLIKTRGQQVTLSCSPISGHRSVSWYQQTPGQGLQFLFEYFSETQRNKGNFPGRFSGRQFSNSRSEMNVSTLELGDSALYLCASSLGPEGDTQYFGPGTRLTVL.

This clonotype was seen a few times. This sequence joins TRBV21-1 and TRBJ2-1; the DNA was not used to check the table's D call, TRBD2. TRBV21-1 is assigned pseudogene status. The CDR3 totals 16 residues. In DNA form, the CDR3 reads TGTGCCAGCAGCTTATGCGGGACTAGCGGGTTTAATGAGCAGTTCTTC. Protein sequence: CASSLCGTSGFNEQFF.

This clonotype has a count of ten or more. The J gene is TRBJ2-5, the V gene TRBV5-1; D ambiguous. From germline, CDR1 is SGHRS and CDR2 YFSETQ. Trimming stripped 4 bases from V and 1 base from J, with 5 bases between. The CDR3 extends over 12 amino acids. The CDR3 loop reads CASSGSQETQYF. The CDR3 nucleotides read TGCGCCAGCAGCGGCTCCCAAGAGACCCAGTACTTC. The variable domain in full, with the rest retrieved from reference TRBV5-1 and TRBJ2-5, is KAGVTQTPRYLIKTRGQQVTLSCSPISGHRSVSWYQQTPGQGLQFLFEYFSETQRNKGNFPGRFSGRQFSNSRSEMNVSTLELGDSALYLCASSGSQETQYFGPGTRLLVL.

This clonotype was counted a few times. V and J are TRBV7-8 and TRBJ1-6, with unresolved D. CDR1 and CDR2 from the germline V gene are SGHVS and FQNEAQ. The CDR3 length is 17 residues. The V end was cut by 0 bases, the J end by 0 bases, with 9 bases between. The CDR3 bases are TGTGCCAGCAGCTTAGCGGGCAGAAACTCCTATAATTCACCCCTCCACTTT. Protein sequence: CASSLAGRNSYNSPLHF.

The sample holds many counts of this clonotype. This chain links TRBV5-1 with TRBJ2-1, with no clear D. The CDR3 spans 12 residues. V was cut by 1 base and J by 7 bases, with 6 bases left in between. Looked up from germline, CDR1 is SGHRS and CDR2 is YFSETQ. The CDR3 sequence: CASSLPGNEQFF. The DNA of the CDR3 is TGCGCCAGCAGCTTGCCTGGTAATGAGCAGTTCTTC.

This clonotype was counted between two and nine times. The rearrangement uses TRBV29-1 and TRBJ2-5, with D perhaps assigned TRBD1 or TRBD2 (5 bases each). This CDR3 contains 15 residues. Germline loops: CDR1 SQVTM, CDR2 ANQGSEA. Trimming shortened V by 5 bases and J by 5 bases, and 21 bases separated the two germline ends. CDR3 in DNA: TGCAGCGTTAAACCCCCGGGACGTCACAGCGAGACCCAGTACTTC. Translated, it gives CSVKPPGRHSETQYF.